This passage covers 32 T cell receptor beta chains from one sample sequenced in a study of T cells after yellow fever vaccination. A single record per CDR3 protein comes from TCRdb applying MiXCR to the 5' RACE reads. This sample yields around 610,000 distinct CDR3 sequences, of which 13% are seen a single time; about an eighth belongs to the top ten. Sequencing used PBMCs, obtained on the day of the yellow fever booster vaccination. The receptors come from a man under 40 who received the YFV17D yellow fever vaccine.

This clonotype was picked up a small number of times. This chain connects TRBV29-1 to TRBJ1-5, with 12 positions matching TRBD1. J was trimmed by 6 bases and V by 6 bases; bases with no gene match: 6. The germline CDR1 and CDR2 sequences are SQVTM and ANQGSEA. This CDR3 spans 14 amino acids. The CDR3 protein is CSVLGQGASQPQHF. In nucleotides, the CDR3 is TGCAGCGTCCTGGGACAGGGGGCGAGTCAGCCCCAGCATTTT.

The genes are TRBV7-2 and TRBJ2-7; D is undetermined. Per the germline V gene, CDR1 is SGHTA and CDR2 is FQGNSA. Between the trimmed V and J ends, which lost 5 bases and 6 bases, there was a span of 11 bases. The CDR3 runs 12 residues. For the CDR3, the DNA is TGTGCCAGCAGCCCATCATGGGGCGAGCAGTACTTC. This translates into CASSPSWGEQYF.

This clonotype was detected only a few times. This chain uses TRBV27 with TRBJ2-7; tentative D call: TRBD1 (6 bases). From germline, CDR1 is MNHEY and CDR2 SMNVEV (reference sequence). The CDR3 is 15 residues long. V was clipped by 6 bases and J by 1 base, with 16 bases between them. The CDR3 here is CASSQTGFMSYEQYF. The CDR3 coding sequence is TGTGCCAGCAGCCAAACAGGGTTTATGTCCTACGAGCAGTACTTC.

This clonotype was counted only a few times. One junction end disagrees with the germline gene, perhaps due to a read error. The CDR3 DNA follows: TGTGCCAGTAGGATAGCGGGAGGGCCCGGTGAGCAGTTCTTC. Translated, it gives CASRIAGGPGEQFF. The chain employs TRBV19 and TRBJ2-1; 11 bases are a match to TRBD2. CDR3 size: 14 residues. Germline CDR1 is LNHDA and CDR2 is SQIVND (reference sequence).

The gene calls are TRBV7-2 and TRBJ2-7; no clear D. Germline V gene sequence: CDR1 SGHTA, CDR2 FQGNSA. This CDR3 spans 14 amino acids. V gave up 5 bases and J gave up 4 bases, with 15 bases separating them. CDR3 protein: CASSGQDGFYEQYF. The CDR3 nucleotides read TGTGCCAGCAGCGGGCAGGATGGATTTTACGAGCAGTACTTC.

A few counts support this clonotype. The chain combines TRBV6-1 with TRBJ2-7; 10 nucleotides agree with TRBD2. This CDR3 contains 15 residues. The ends lost 5 bases at V and 1 base at J; junction bases unmatched: 5. From germline, CDR1 is MNHNS and CDR2 SASEGT. CDR3 loop: CASSTGTSVSYEQYF. DNA of the CDR3: TGTGCCAGCAGTACCGGGACTAGCGTTTCCTACGAGCAGTACTTC.

This clonotype was detected only a few times. This chain links TRBV7-2 with TRBJ2-3, with 15 positions matching TRBD2. This CDR3 contains 16 residues. Germline CDR1 SGHTA, CDR2 FQGNSA. The ends lost 6 bases at V and 3 bases at J; junction bases unmatched: 4. CDR3 region: CASRTGTSGRTDTQYF. CDR3 sequence (DNA): TGTGCCAGCAGAACCGGGACTAGCGGGAGGACAGATACGCAGTATTTT.

This chain links TRBV5-4 with TRBJ1-1; a weak D match, TRBD1 (6 bases). The CDR3 totals 13 residues. Germline CDR1 SGHNT, CDR2 YYREEE (reference sequence). Trimming cost V 3 bases and J 4 bases, with 10 bases left between them. The CDR3 sequence is CASSSEGGTEAFF. In DNA, the CDR3 is TGTGCCAGCAGCTCGGAGGGGGGCACTGAAGCTTTCTTT.

The V gene is TRBV12-5, the J gene TRBJ2-2, with unresolved D. Germline V CDR1 and CDR2: LGHNT, FRNRAP. The CDR3 is 14 residues long. Trimming left V 10 bases short and J 6 bases short, with 18 bases between. In DNA, the CDR3 is TGTGCTACTGGCATGGTCCCGGGCCCCGGGGAGCTGTTTTTT. It encodes CATGMVPGPGELFF.

This clonotype was seen only a few times. This chain connects TRBV29-1 to TRBJ1-1; 7 bases agree with TRBD1. This CDR3 spans 13 amino acids. From germline, CDR1 is SQVTM and CDR2 ANQGSEA. The V gene end was trimmed by 8 bases and the J gene end by 0 bases; junction bases not matched to a gene: 6. The CDR3 loop is CSFSGQMNTEAFF. The CDR3 DNA reads TGCAGCTTCTCGGGACAGATGAACACTGAAGCTTTCTTT.

This clonotype was counted a few times. The chain couples TRBV3-1 to TRBJ2-1; 11 nucleotides line up with TRBD2. The CDR3 length is 14 residues. Per germline, CDR1 LGHDT and CDR2 YNNKEL (reference sequence). V was clipped by 5 bases and J by 8 bases; unmatched bases: 5. The CDR3 region is CASSIAGGVDEQFF. The CDR3 coding sequence is TGTGCCAGCAGCATAGCGGGAGGGGTGGATGAGCAGTTCTTC.

A note on this clonotype: An end of the junction does not agree with germline; a read error may underlie this. The genes are TRBV7-2 and TRBJ2-3, with D possibly TRBD1 on 5 matching bases. Germline V gives CDR1 SGHTA, CDR2 FQGNSA. The CDR3 extends over 13 amino acids. In DNA form, the CDR3 reads TGTGCCACCAGCGTTGAAACAGGAGATACGCAGTATTTT. Translation gives CATSVETGDTQYF.

This chain connects TRBV5-4 to TRBJ2-1; the match to TRBD1 covers 8 bases. V lost 4 bases, J lost 8 bases, and 8 bases stayed unmatched. There are 14 residues in the CDR3. Looked up from germline, CDR1 is SGHNT and CDR2 is YYREEE (reference sequence). DNA of the CDR3: TGTGCCAGCAGCGCCCAGGACAGGGTCGATGAGCAGTTCTTC. This gives the protein CASSAQDRVDEQFF.

The chain couples TRBV5-1 to TRBJ2-1, with unresolved D. Germline lookup yields CDR1 SGHRS and CDR2 YFSETQ. Trimming took off 3 bases at V and 4 bases at J, with 23 bases between the two ends. The CDR3 length is 18 residues. The CDR3 DNA reads as TGCGCCAGCAGCTGGATGCCTACCGGGTCTAGTACTTACAATGAGCAGTTCTTC. Translating it yields CASSWMPTGSSTYNEQFF.

This clonotype appeared a few times. The chain combines TRBV18 with TRBJ2-2; TRBD1 agrees at 8 bases. The CDR3 covers 16 residues. Germline values: CDR1 KGHSH, CDR2 LQKENI. The trim removed 8 bases at V and 1 base at J, leaving 9 bases unmatched. The CDR3 sequence: CASNRAGTGNTGELFF. The CDR3 DNA follows: TGTGCCAGCAACCGAGCAGGGACAGGGAACACCGGGGAGCTGTTTTTT.

The CDR3 region is CASSPRIHTGELFF. CDR3 in DNA: TGTGCCAGTAGTCCCCGGATCCACACCGGGGAGCTGTTTTTT. The chain carries TRBV19 and TRBJ2-2; unclear D gene. Germline CDR1 reads LNHDA; CDR2 reads SQIVND (reference sequence). Trimming took 5 bases from V and 3 from J, leaving 10 bases between them. The CDR3 runs 14 residues.

The V call is TRBV5-6, the J call TRBJ2-3; D gene uncertain. The V gene's germline CDR1 is SGHDT and CDR2 YYEEEE. With 4 bases removed from V and 5 bases from J, the gap between germline ends came to 14 bases. The CDR3 is 14 residues long. The chain's CDR3 is CASSPLPDGDTQYF. The CDR3 region has the DNA TGTGCCAGCAGCCCCCTTCCCGATGGAGATACGCAGTATTTT.

This clonotype was detected a few times. The genes are TRBV6-5 and TRBJ2-1; 10 bases are shared with TRBD2. The V and J ends lost 2 bases and 7 bases, in that order; junction bases with no gene match: 5. The CDR3 length is 15 residues. The germline CDR1 and CDR2 sequences are MNHEY and SVGAGI. The CDR3 is CASSYGASGRNEQFF. CDR3 bases: TGTGCCAGCAGTTACGGTGCTAGCGGGAGAAATGAGCAGTTCTTC.

The chain recombines TRBV5-1 with TRBJ1-2; D remains ambiguous. CDR1 is SGHRS and CDR2 is YFSETQ in the germline V gene. The CDR3 sequence is 12 residues long. V was pared by 4 bases and J by 6 bases, with 10 bases between. CDR3 sequence reads: CASSLNTDGYTF. The CDR3, as DNA: TGCGCCAGCAGCCTGAACACTGATGGCTACACCTTC.

This clonotype was observed a handful of times. The chain links TRBV19 to TRBJ2-1, with TRBD2 as a possible D gene (6 bases). CDR3 size: 17 residues. The germline V gene encodes CDR1 LNHDA and CDR2 SQIVND (reference sequence). Trimming removed 7 bases at V and 0 bases at J, with 19 bases between. CDR3 DNA: TGTGCCAGTATGGGACGTGGGTCGCGGGGCTCCTACAATGAGCAGTTCTTC. It is translated as CASMGRGSRGSYNEQFF.

In its sample, this clonotype was seen a few times. CDR3 sequence: CASSSNAGQHYEQYF. The CDR3 coding sequence is TGCGCCAGCAGCTCCAATGCCGGACAGCACTACGAGCAGTACTTC. The chain is built from TRBV5-1 and TRBJ2-7, with D perhaps TRBD1 (6 bases). V shed 3 bases and J shed 3 bases, with 16 bases lying between them. The germline gives CDR1 SGHRS, CDR2 YFSETQ. The CDR3 loop spans 15 amino acids.

This clonotype showed up just a few times. The chain has TRBV7-2 and TRBJ2-2; 8 bases map to TRBD2. The V segment lost 0 bases and the J segment 6 bases; nucleotides outside the gene matches: 18. CDR3 length equals 20 residues. Germline CDR1 SGHTA, CDR2 FQGNSA. The CDR3 DNA sequence: TGTGCCAGCAGCTTAGCGGGGCTAGCGGGCCGATCCTTCGGGGCCGGGGAGCTGTTTTTT. Its translation: CASSLAGLAGRSFGAGELFF. The variable domain in full, completed from reference TRBV7-2 and TRBJ2-2, reads GAGVSQSPSNKVTEKGKDVELRCDPISGHTALYWYRQSLGQGLEFLIYFQGNSAPDKSGLPSDRFSAERTGGSVSTLTIQRTQQEDSAVYLCASSLAGLAGRSFGAGELFFGEGSRLTVL.

The chain couples TRBV5-5 to TRBJ2-7; no clear D. V was cut by 3 bases and J by 1 base, with 20 bases left in between. The germline CDR1 and CDR2 sequences are SGHKS and YYEKEE (reference sequence). CDR3 length equals 17 residues. The CDR3 loop reads CASSSNPVRRPSYEQYF. The CDR3 nucleotides are TGTGCCAGCAGCTCCAACCCGGTCCGACGGCCGTCCTACGAGCAGTACTTC.

This clonotype has a handful of counts. The CDR3 sequence: CASRPGSGGSNVLTF. The CDR3 DNA sequence: TGTGCCAGCAGACCCGGGTCAGGGGGGTCCAACGTCCTGACTTTC. The V call is TRBV6-2 or TRBV6-3, the J call TRBJ2-6, with a tentative D call TRBD1 (7 bases). This CDR3 has 15 residues. Trimming took off 6 bases at V and 8 bases at J, with 17 bases between the two ends. Germline V CDR1 and CDR2: MNHEY, SVGEGT.

This sequence joins TRBV5-5 and TRBJ1-1; D gene uncertain. The CDR3 loop spans 13 amino acids. V lost 3 bases, J lost 0 bases, and 6 bases lay in between. Germline V CDR1 and CDR2: SGHKS, YYEKEE (reference sequence). CDR3 bases: TGTGCCAGCAGCTGGGCCCTGAACACTGAAGCTTTCTTT. Amino acid sequence: CASSWALNTEAFF.

With regard to this clonotype: The CDR3 ends on some other residue instead of the conserved phenylalanine or tryptophan, so this is likely a read error. The limits of the CDR3 on the DNA are not certain, so only TCRdb's listed CDR3 is given. V usage is TRBV5-5 and J usage is TRBJ2-7. The CDR3 region is 10 residues in length, termini included. Germline loops: CDR1 SGHKS, CDR2 YYEKEE (reference sequence). CDR3 loop: CASSLWFEPI.

The V call is TRBV5-1, the J call TRBJ2-4; 11 positions agree with TRBD2. V lost 2 bases to trimming and J lost 8 bases; unmatched junction nucleotides: 3. Germline CDR1 and CDR2: SGHRS and YFSETQ. The CDR3 loop spans 14 amino acids. The DNA for the CDR3 is TGCGCCAGCAGCTTTGGGACTAGCGGACACATTCAGTACTTC. This translates into CASSFGTSGHIQYF.

The gene calls are TRBV4-2 and TRBJ2-1; D call uncertain. V lost 4 bases and J 3 bases, leaving 13 bases between the germline ends. The CDR3 has 15 residues. Per germline, CDR1 LGHNA and CDR2 YNFKEQ. The CDR3 DNA is TGTGCCAGCAGCCCCGTGCTGCACAGCTACAATGAGCAGTTCTTC. This translates into CASSPVLHSYNEQFF.

The gene calls are TRBV20-1 and TRBJ2-7; a weak D match, TRBD1 (5 bases). V lost 0 bases to trimming and J lost 3 bases, with 12 bases between them. This CDR3 has 14 amino acids. Per the germline V gene, CDR1 is DFQATT and CDR2 is SNEGSKA (reference sequence). The CDR3 sequence is CSARDPDRNYEQYF. The DNA of the CDR3 is TGCAGTGCTAGAGATCCCGACAGAAACTACGAGCAGTACTTC.

This chain links TRBV12-3 or TRBV12-4 with TRBJ2-5; tentatively, D is TRBD2 (5 bases). V dropped 3 bases and J dropped 1 base, with 12 bases sitting between them. The CDR3 contains 15 residues. CDR3 nucleotides: TGTGCCAGCAGTTTGAGGGTGCCTTCCCAAGAGACCCAGTACTTC. Protein product: CASSLRVPSQETQYF.

This clonotype was observed many times. The chain employs TRBV12-3 or TRBV12-4 and TRBJ2-7; a possible D gene is TRBD1 (8 bases). V shed 4 bases and J shed 4 bases, with 17 bases lying between them. The CDR3 is made up of 15 amino acids. The CDR3 DNA reads TGTGCCAGCAGTTCCCGACAGGGGAGGGGGTACGAGCAGTACTTC. It specifies CASSSRQGRGYEQYF.

Here the CDR3 DNA reads TGCGCCAGCGGCCTGGGACAGCAAAACATTCAGTACTTC. Encoded protein: CASGLGQQNIQYF. This sequence joins TRBV5-1 and TRBJ2-4, with 7 bases aligning to TRBD1. This CDR3 is built from 13 residues. J gave up 5 bases and V 7 bases, and 6 bases lay outside the gene matches. Germline V lookup: CDR1 SGHRS, CDR2 YFSETQ.